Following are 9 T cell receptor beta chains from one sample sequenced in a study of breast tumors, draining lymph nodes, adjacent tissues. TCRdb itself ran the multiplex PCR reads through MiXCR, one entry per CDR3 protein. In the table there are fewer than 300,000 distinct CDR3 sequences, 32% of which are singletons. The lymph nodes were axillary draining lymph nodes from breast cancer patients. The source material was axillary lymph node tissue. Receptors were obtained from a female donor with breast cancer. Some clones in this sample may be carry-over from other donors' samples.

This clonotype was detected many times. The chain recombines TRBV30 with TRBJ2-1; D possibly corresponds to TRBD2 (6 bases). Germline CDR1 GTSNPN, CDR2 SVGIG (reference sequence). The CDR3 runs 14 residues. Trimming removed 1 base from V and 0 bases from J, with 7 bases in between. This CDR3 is CAWSGGNSYNEQFF. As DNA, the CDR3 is TGTGCCTGGAGTGGCGGGAACTCCTACAATGAGCAGTTCTTC.

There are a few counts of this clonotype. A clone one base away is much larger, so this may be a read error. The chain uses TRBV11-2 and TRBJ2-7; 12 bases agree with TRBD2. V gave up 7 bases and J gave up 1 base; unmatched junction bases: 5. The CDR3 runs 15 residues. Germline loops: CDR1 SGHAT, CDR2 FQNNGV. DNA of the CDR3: TGTGCCAGCACCCGGACTAGCGGGACGTCCTACGAGCAGTACTTC. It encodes CASTRTSGTSYEQYF.

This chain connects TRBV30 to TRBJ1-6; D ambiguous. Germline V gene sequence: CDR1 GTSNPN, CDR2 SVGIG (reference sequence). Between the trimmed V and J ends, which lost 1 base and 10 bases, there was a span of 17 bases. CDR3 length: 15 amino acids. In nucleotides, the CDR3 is TGTGCCTGGAGTGAGACTAGCGGGAGACGATCACCCCTCCACTTT. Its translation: CAWSETSGRRSPLHF.

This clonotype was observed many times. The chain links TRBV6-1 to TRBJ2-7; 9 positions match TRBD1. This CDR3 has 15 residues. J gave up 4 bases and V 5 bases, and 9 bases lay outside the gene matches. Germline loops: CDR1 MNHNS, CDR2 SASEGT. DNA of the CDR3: TGTGCCAGCAGTTGGACAGGGGACCTCTTTTACGAGCAGTACTTC. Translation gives CASSWTGDLFYEQYF.

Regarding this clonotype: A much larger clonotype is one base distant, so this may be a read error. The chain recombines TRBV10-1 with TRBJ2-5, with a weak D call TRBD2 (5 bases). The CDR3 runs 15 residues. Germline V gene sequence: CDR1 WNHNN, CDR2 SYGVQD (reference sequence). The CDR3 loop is CASSEGSRARETQHF. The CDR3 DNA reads TGCGCCAGCAGTGAGGGGTCGAGGGCGAGGGAGACCCAGCACTTC.

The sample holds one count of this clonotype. DNA of the CDR3: TGTGCTAGAACTAGGACTAGCGGAACCTACGAGCAGTACTTC. Protein sequence: CARTRTSGTYEQYF. J is TRBJ2-7 and V is TRBV25-1; 10 bases fit TRBD2. Germline V gene lookup returns CDR1 MGHDK and CDR2 SYGVNS. The length of the CDR3 is 14 residues.

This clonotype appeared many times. The CDR3 nucleotides are TGTGCCAGCAGCCACCAACGGGCGGGAGTGGAGGCAGATACGCAGTATTTT. Its translation is CASSHQRAGVEADTQYF. The genes are TRBV3-1 and TRBJ2-3; 7 nucleotides align to TRBD2. Germline CDR1 LGHDT, CDR2 YNNKEL (reference sequence). V was clipped by 3 bases and J by 4 bases; unmatched bases: 13. The CDR3 has 17 residues.

The CDR3 DNA reads as TGTGCCAGCAGCTACACAGACTCCTACAATGAGCAGTTCTTC. Residues: CASSYTDSYNEQFF. The V call is TRBV11-2, the J call TRBJ2-1; D is unclear. Deletions cut 4 bases from V and 0 bases from J, with 7 bases between. This CDR3 region has 14 residues. Germline-derived CDR1 and CDR2 are SGHAT and FQNNGV.

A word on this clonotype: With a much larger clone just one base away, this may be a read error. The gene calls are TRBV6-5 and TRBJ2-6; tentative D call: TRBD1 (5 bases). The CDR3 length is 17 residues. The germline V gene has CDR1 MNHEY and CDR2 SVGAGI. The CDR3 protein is CASRPGHFGSGADVLTF. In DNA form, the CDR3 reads TGTGCCAGCAGGCCAGGGCATTTTGGGTCTGGGGCCGACGTCCTGACTTTC.